The source of this T cell receptor (beta chain) is a study of Graves' ophthalmopathy and Graves' hyperthyroidism. Whole-study findings and limits: The model reached approximately 71% sensitivity and approximately 72% specificity for predicting ophthalmopathy progression. Blood also carried most expanded thyroid clonotypes exceeding 0.001 frequency.

Investigators amplified TCR beta CDR3 regions from RNA transcripts. Second-round multiplex PCR came after first-round RT-PCR with HTBI primers. Each CDR3 protein is one row after TCRdb ran MiXCR on the multiplex PCR reads. The table shows about 660,000 distinct CDR3 sequences, with about two fifths occurring only once. CDR3 length equals 11 residues. Deletions cut 5 bases from V and 7 bases from J, with 6 bases between. From germline, CDR1 is SEHNR and CDR2 FQNEAQ (reference sequence). With respect to this clonotype: The target antigen is unknown.

Orbital computed tomography and thyroid ultrasound, along with TRAb, serum thyroxine and clinical symptoms, underpinned diagnosis. This receptor was identified in an adult man with Graves' ophthalmopathy. The sample comprised peripheral blood. The chain couples TRBV7-9 to TRBJ2-1; D is unclear. This CDR3 is CASSAPNEQFF. The DNA for the CDR3 is TGTGCCAGCAGCGCTCCTAATGAGCAGTTCTTC.